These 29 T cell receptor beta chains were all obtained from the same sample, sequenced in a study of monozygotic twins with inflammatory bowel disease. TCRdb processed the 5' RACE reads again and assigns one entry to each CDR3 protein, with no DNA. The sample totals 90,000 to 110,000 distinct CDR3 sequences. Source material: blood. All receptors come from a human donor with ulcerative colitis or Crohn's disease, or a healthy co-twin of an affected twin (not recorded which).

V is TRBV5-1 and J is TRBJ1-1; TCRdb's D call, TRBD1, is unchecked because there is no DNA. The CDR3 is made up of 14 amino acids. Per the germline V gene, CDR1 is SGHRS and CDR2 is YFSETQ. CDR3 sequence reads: CASSLDVTGYEAFF.

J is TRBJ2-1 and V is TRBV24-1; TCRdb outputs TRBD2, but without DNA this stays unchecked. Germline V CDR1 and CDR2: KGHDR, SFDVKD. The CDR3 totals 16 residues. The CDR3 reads CATSDLSGGAKNEQFF.

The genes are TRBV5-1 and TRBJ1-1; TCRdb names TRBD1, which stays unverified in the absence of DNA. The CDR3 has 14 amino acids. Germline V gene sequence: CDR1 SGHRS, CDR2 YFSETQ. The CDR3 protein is CASSKGTGNTEAFF. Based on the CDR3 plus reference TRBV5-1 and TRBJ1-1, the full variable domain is KAGVTQTPRYLIKTRGQQVTLSCSPISGHRSVSWYQQTPGQGLQFLFEYFSETQRNKGNFPGRFSGRQFSNSRSEMNVSTLELGDSALYLCASSKGTGNTEAFFGQGTRLTVV.

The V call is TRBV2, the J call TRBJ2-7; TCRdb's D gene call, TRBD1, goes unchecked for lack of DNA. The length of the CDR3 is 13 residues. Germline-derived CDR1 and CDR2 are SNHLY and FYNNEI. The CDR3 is CASSAWTGYEQYF.

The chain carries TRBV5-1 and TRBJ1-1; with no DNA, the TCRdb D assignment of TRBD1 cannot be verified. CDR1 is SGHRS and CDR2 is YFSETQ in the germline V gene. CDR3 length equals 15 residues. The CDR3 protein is CASSGGQRPNTEAFF.

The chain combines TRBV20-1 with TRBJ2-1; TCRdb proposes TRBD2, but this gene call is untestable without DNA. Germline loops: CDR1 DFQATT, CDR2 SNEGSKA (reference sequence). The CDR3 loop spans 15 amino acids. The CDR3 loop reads CSAARTSGGYNEQFF.

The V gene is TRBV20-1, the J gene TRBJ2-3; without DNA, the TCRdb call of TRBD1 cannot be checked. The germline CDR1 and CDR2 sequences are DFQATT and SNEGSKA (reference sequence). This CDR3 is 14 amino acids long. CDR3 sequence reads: CSAEGRVGADTQYF.

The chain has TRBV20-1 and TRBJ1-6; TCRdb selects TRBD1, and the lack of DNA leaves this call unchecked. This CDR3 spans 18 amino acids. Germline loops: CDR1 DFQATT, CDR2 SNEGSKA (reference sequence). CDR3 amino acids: CSARVGTGGPLYNSPLHF.

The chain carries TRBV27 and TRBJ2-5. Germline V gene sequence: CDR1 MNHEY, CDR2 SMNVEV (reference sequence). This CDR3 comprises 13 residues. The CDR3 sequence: CASSLRYQETQYF.

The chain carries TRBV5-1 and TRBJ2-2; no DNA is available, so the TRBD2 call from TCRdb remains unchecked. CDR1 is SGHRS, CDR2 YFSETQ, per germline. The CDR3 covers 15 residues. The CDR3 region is CASSLSPGPTGELFF.

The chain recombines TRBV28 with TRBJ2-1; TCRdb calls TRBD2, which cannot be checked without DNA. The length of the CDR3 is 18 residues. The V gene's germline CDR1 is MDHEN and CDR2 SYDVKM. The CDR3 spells CASSLGLAGGGSYNEQFF.

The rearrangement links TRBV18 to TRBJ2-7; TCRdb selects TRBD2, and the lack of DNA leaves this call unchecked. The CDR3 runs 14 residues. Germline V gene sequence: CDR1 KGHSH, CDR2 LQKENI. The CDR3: CASSPLPREGEQYF.

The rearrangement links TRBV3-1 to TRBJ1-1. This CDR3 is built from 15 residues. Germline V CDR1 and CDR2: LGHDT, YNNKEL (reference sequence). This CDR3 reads CASSRLSRQATEAFF.

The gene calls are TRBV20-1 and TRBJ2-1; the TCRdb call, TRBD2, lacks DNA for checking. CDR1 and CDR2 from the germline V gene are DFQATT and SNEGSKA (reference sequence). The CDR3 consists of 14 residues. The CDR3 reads CSARLAGVRNEQFF.

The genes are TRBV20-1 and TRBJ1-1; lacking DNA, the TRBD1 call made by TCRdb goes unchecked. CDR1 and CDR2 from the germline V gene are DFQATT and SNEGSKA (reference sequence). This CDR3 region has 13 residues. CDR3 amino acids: CSVPRGQNTEAFF.

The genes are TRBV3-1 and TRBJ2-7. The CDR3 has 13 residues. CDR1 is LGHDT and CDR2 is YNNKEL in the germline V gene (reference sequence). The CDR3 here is CASSQDGLGEQYF.

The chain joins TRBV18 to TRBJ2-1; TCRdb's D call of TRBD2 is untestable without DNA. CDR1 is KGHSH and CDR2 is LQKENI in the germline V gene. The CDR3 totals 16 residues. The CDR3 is CASSPQFRTREDEQFF.

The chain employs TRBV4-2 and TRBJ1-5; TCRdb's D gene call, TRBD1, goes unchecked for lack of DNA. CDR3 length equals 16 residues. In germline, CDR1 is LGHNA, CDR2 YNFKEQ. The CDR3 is CASSQQNDRGDQPQHF.

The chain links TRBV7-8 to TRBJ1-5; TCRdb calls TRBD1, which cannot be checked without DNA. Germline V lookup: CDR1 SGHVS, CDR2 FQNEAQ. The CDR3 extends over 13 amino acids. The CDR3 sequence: CASSLGDRGPQHF.

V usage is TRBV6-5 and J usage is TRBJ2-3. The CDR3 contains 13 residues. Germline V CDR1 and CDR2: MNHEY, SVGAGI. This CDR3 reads CASSSFVADTQYF.

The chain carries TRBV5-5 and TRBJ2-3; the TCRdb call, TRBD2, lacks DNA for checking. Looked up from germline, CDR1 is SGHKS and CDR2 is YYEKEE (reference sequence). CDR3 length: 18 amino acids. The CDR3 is CASSLSIRPGGSTDTQYF.

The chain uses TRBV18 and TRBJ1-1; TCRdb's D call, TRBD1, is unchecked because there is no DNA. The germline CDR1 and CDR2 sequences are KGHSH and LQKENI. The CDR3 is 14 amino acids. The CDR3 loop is CASSPVGQDTEAFF.

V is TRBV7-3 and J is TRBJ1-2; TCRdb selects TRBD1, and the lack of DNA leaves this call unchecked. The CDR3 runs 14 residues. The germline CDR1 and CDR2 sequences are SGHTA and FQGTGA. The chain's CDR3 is CASSPGQGRHGYTF.

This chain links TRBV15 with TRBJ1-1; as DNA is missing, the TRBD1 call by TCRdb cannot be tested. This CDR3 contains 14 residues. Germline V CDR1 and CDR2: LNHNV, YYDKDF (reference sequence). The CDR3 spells CATSRDWAGGQAFF.

The CDR3 here is CASSLAGGLAGGPQYEQYF. The chain carries TRBV7-8 and TRBJ2-7; TCRdb picks TRBD2, but there is no DNA to check that call. In germline, CDR1 is SGHVS, CDR2 FQNEAQ. The CDR3 contains 19 residues.

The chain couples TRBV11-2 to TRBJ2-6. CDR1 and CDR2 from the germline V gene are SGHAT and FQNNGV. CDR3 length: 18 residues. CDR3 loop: CASSLRPGPSSGANVLTF.

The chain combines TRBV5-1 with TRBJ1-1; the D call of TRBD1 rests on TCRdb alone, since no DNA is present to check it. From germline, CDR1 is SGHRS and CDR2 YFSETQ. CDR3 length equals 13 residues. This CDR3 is CASSLGTDVEAFF.

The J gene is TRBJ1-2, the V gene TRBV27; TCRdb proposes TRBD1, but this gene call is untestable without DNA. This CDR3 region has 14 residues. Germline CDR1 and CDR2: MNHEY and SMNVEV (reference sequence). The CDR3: CASSLRATEYGYTF.

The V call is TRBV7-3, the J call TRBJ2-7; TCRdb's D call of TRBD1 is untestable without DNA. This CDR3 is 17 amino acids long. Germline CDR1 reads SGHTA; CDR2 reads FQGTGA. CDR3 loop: CASSKEGGLAGLYEQYF.